This T cell receptor beta chain was captured by sequencing in a study of T cells in Graves' hyperthyroidism and ophthalmopathy. Points from the study as a whole: Ophthalmopathy, which appeared later, was predicted by the model a median about 6.8 months before onset. Most expanded thyroid clonotypes above 0.001 recurred in blood.

Amplification targeted TCR beta CDR3 regions from RNA transcripts. First-round RT-PCR with HTBI primers amplified the TCR CDR3 region. One entry per CDR3 protein results from TCRdb running MiXCR on the multiplex PCR reads. The table shows 530,000 or so distinct CDR3 sequences, with around 42% occurring only once. Only a few counts were recorded for this clonotype. The antigen is undetermined. Hyperthyroidism in the patients, aged 18 to 65, was newly diagnosed and under 2 months in duration. Diagnoses rested on clinical symptoms, serum thyroxine and TRAb, thyroid ultrasound and orbital computed tomography. Sample: peripheral blood or thyroid tissue (not recorded which). This TCR derives from a woman aged 18 to 35 with Graves' hyperthyroidism.

CDR3 sequence reads: CATSDSGGGETQYF. The CDR3 DNA is TGTGCCACCAGTGATTCGGGTGGCGGGGAGACCCAGTACTTC. V gene TRBV24-1 combines with J gene TRBJ2-5; possibly TRBD2 for D (5 bases). The CDR3 sequence is 14 residues long. The V gene's germline CDR1 is KGHDR and CDR2 SFDVKD. V lost 2 bases and J lost 5, with 11 bases in between.